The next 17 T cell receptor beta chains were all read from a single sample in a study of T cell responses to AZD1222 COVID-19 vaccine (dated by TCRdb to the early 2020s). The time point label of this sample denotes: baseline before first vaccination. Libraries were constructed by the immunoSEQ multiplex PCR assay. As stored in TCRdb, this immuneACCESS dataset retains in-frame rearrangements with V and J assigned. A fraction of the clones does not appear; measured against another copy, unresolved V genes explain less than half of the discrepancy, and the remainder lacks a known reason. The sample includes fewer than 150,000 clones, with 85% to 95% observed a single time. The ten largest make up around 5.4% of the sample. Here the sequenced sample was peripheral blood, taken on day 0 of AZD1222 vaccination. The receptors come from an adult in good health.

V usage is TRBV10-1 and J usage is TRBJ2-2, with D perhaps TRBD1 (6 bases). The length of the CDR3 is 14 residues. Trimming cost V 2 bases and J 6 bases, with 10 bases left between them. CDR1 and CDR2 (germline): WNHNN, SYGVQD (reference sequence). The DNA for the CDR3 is TGCGCCAGCAGTGAGAGGGGGAGTGCCGGGGAGCTGTTTTTT. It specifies CASSERGSAGELFF.

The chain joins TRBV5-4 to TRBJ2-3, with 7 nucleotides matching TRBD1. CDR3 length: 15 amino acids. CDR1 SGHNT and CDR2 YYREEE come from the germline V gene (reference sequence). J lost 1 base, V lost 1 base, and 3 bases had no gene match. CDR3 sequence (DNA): TGTGCCAGCAGCTTGAAGGGGGCGGGCACAGATACGCAGTATTTT. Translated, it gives CASSLKGAGTDTQYF.

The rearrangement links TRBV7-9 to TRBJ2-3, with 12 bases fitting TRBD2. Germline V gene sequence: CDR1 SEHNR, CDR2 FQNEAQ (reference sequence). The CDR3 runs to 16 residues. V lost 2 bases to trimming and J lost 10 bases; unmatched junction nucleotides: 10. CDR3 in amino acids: CASSLWTSGDNDAQYF. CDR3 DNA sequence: TGTGCCAGCAGCTTATGGACTAGCGGGGACAATGATGCGCAGTATTTT.

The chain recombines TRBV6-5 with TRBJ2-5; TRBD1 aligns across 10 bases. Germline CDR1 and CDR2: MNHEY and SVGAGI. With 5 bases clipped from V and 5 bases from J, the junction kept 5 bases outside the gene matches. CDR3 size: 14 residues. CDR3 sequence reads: CASSQTGGGETQYF. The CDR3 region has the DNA TGTGCCAGCAGTCAGACAGGGGGCGGCGAGACCCAGTACTTC.

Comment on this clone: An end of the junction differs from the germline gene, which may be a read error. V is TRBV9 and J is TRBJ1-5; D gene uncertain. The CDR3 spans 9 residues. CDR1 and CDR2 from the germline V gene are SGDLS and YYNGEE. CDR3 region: CASSSRGSF. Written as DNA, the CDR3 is TGTGCCAGCAGCTCAAGAGGGTCATTT.

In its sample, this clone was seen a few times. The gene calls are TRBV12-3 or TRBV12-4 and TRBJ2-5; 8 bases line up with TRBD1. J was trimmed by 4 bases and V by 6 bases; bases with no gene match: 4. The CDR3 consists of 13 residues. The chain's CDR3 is CASSNTGGETQYF. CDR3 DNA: TGTGCCAGCAGCAATACAGGGGGAGAGACCCAGTACTTC.

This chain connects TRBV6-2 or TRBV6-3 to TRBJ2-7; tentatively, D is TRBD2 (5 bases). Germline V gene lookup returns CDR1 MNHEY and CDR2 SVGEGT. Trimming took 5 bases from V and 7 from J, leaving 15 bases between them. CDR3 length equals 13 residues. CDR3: CASSRSVAGEQYF. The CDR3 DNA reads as TGTGCCAGCAGTCGTAGCGTTGCCGGGGAGCAGTACTTC.

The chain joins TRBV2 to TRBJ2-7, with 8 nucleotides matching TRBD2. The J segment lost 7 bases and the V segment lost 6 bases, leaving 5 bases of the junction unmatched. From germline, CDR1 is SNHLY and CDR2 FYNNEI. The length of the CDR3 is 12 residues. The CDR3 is CASSWLAGEQYF. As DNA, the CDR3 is TGTGCCAGCAGCTGGCTAGCGGGTGAGCAGTACTTC.

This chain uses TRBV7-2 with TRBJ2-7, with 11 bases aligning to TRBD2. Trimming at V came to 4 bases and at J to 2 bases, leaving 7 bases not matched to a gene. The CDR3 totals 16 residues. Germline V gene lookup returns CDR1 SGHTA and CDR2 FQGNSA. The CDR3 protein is CASSWRTSGFPYEQYF. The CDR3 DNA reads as TGTGCCAGCAGCTGGCGGACTAGCGGGTTCCCCTACGAGCAGTACTTC.

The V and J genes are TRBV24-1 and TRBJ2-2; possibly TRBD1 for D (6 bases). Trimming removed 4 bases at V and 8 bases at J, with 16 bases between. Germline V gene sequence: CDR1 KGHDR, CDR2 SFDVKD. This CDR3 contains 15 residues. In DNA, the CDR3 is TGTGCCACCAGTGAGTCTGGGGGCCCGCTGGGGGAGCTGTTTTTT. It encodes CATSESGGPLGELFF.

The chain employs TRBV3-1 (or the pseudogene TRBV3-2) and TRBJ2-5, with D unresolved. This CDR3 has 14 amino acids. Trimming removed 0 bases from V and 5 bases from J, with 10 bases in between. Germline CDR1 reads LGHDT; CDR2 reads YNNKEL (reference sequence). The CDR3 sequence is CASSQDSSRETQYF. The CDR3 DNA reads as TGTGCCAGCAGCCAAGATTCAAGTAGGGAGACCCAGTACTTC.

The CDR3: CASSLDLARTQYGYTF. The CDR3 DNA is TGCGCCAGCAGCTTGGACCTGGCACGAACACAATATGGCTACACCTTC. This chain uses TRBV5-1 with TRBJ1-2; D is ambiguous. Germline V gene lookup returns CDR1 SGHRS and CDR2 YFSETQ. The CDR3 consists of 16 residues. The V end lost 0 bases, the J end lost 5 bases, and 17 bases lay between the germline ends.

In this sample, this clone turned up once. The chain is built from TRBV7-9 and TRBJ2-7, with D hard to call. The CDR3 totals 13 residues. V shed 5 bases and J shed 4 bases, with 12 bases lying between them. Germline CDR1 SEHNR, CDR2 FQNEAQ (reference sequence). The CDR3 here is CASSLGPGYEQYF. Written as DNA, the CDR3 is TGTGCCAGCAGCCTAGGTCCCGGTTACGAGCAGTACTTC.

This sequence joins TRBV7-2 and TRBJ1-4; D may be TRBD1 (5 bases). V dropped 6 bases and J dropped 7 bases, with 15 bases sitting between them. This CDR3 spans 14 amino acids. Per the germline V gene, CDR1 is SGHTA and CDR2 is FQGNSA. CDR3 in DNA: TGTGCCAGCAGGCGGGGGTCAGACGGTGAAAAACTGTTTTTT. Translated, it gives CASRRGSDGEKLFF.

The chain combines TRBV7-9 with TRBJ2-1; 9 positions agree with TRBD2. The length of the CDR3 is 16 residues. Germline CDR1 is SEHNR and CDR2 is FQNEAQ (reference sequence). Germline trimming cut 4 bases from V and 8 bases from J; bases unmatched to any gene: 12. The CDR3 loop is CASSSLAGEYRDEQFF. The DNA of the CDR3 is TGTGCCAGCAGCTCATTAGCGGGGGAGTATCGGGATGAGCAGTTCTTC.

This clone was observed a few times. The CDR3 loop reads CASSQAGWSEQYF. As DNA, the CDR3 is TGTGCCAGCAGCCAAGCTGGGTGGAGCGAGCAGTACTTC. This chain joins TRBV14 and TRBJ2-7, with D hard to call. The CDR3 extends over 13 amino acids. Germline V gene sequence: CDR1 SGHDN, CDR2 FVKESK. The germline V and J ends were trimmed by 1 base and 6 bases, with 10 bases remaining between them.

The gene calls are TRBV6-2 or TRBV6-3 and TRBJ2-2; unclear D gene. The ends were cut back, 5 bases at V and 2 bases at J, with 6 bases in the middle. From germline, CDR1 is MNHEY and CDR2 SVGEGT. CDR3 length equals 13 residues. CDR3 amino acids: CASSLQNTGELFF. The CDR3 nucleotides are TGTGCCAGCAGTCTACAAAACACCGGGGAGCTGTTTTTT.